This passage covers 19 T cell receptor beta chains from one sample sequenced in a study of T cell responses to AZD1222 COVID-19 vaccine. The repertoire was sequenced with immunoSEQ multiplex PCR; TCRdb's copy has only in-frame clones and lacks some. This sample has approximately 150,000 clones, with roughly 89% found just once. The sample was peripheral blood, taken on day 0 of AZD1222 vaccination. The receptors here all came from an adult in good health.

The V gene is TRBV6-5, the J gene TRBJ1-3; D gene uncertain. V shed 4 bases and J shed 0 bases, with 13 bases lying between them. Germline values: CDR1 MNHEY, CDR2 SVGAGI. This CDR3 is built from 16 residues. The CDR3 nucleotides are TGTGCCAGCAGTTCCGCCGGGGTCCGCTCTGGAAACACCATATATTTT. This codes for CASSSAGVRSGNTIYF.

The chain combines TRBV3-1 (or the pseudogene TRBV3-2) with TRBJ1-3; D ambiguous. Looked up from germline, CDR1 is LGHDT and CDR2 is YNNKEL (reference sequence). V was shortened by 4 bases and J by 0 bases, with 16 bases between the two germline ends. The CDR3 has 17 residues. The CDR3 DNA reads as TGTGCCAGCAGCCGAGGCCTTGGCAGAAACTCTGGAAACACCATATATTTT. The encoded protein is CASSRGLGRNSGNTIYF.

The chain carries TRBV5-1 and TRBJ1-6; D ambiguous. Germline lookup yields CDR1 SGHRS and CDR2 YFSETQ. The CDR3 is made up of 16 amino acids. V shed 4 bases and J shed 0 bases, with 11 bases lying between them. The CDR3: CASSPDSSSYNSPLHF. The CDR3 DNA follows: TGCGCCAGCAGCCCGGACTCAAGCTCCTATAATTCACCCCTCCACTTT.

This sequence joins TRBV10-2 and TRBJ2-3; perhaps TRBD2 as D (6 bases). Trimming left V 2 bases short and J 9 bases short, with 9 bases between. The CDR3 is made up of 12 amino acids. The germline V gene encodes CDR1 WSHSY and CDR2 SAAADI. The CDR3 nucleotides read TGCGCCAGCAGTGAGGGGGGGAGAACGCAGTATTTT. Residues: CASSEGGRTQYF.

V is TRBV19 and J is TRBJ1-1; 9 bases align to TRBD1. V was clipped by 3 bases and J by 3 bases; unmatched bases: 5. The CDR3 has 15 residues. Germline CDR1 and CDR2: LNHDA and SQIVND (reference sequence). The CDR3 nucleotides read TGTGCCAGTAGTATGGGCACAGGGGGCCACACTGAAGCTTTCTTT. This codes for CASSMGTGGHTEAFF.

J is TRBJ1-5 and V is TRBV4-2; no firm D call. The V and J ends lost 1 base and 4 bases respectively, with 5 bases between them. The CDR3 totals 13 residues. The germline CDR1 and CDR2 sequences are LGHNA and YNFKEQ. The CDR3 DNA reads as TGTGCCAGCAGCCAAGGCTTAAATCAGCCCCAGCATTTT. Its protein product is CASSQGLNQPQHF.

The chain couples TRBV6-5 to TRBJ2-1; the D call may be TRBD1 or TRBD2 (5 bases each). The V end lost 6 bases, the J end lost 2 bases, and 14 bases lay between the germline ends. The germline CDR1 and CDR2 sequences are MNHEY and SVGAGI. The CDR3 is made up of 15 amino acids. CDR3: CASSRPGPTYNEQFF. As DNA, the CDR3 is TGTGCCAGCAGCCGCCCGGGACCCACCTACAATGAGCAGTTCTTC.

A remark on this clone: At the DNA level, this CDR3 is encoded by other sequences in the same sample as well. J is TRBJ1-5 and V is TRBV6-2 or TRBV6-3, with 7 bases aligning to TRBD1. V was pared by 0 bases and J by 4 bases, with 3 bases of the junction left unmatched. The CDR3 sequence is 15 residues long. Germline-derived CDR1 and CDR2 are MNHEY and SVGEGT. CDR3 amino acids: CASSYSDRANQPQHF. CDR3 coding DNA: TGTGCCAGCAGTTACTCCGACAGGGCTAATCAGCCCCAGCATTTT.

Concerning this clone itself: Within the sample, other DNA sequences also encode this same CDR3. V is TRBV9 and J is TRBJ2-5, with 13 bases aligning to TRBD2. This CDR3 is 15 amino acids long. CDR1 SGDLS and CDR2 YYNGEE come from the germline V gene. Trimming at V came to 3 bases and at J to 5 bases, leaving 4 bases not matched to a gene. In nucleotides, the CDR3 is TGTGCCAGCAGCGCAGGACTAGCGGGGGTGGAGACCCAGTACTTC. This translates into CASSAGLAGVETQYF.

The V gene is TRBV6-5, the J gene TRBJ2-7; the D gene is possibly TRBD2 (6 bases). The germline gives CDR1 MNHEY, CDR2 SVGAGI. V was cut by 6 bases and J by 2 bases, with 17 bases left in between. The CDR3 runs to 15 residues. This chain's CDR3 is CASRSGNSGTYEQYF. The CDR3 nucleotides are TGTGCCAGCAGATCCGGGAATAGCGGCACCTACGAGCAGTACTTC.

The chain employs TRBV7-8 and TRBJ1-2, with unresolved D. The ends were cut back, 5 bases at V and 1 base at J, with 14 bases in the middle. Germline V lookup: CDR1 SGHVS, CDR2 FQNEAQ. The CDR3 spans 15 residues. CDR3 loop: CASSLNSGVNYGYTF. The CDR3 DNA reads TGTGCCAGCAGCCTCAACAGCGGGGTTAACTATGGCTACACCTTC.

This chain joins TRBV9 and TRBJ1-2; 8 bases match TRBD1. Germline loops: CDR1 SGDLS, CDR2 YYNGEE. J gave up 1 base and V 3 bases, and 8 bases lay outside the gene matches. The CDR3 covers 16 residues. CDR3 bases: TGTGCCAGCAGCGGACCCAGGACAGGGATTAACTATGGCTACACCTTC. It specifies CASSGPRTGINYGYTF.

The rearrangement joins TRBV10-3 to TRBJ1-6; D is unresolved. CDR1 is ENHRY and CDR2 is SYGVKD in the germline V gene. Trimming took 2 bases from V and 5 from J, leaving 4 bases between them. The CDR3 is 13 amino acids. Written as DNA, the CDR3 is TGTGCCATCAGTGAGGTAGATAATTCACCCCTCCACTTT. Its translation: CAISEVDNSPLHF.

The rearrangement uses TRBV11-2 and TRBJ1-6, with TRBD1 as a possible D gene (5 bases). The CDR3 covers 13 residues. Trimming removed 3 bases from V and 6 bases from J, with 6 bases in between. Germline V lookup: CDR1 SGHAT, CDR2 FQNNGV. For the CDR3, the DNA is TGTGCCAGCAGCTTTCAGGGTAATTCACCCCTCCACTTT. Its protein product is CASSFQGNSPLHF.

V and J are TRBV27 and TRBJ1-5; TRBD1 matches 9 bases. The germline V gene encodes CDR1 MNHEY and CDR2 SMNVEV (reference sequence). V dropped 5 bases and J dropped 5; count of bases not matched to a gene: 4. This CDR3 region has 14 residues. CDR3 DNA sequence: TGTGCCAGCAGTATAACAGGGGGCCATCAGCCCCAGCATTTT. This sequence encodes CASSITGGHQPQHF.

The CDR3 DNA is TGTGCCAGTAGTCACCTAGTGGACACTGAAGCTTTCTTT. It specifies CASSHLVDTEAFF. The chain links TRBV19 to TRBJ1-1; no definite D call. V lost 5 bases and J 3 bases, leaving 10 bases between the germline ends. The germline V gene encodes CDR1 LNHDA and CDR2 SQIVND (reference sequence). The CDR3 contains 13 residues.

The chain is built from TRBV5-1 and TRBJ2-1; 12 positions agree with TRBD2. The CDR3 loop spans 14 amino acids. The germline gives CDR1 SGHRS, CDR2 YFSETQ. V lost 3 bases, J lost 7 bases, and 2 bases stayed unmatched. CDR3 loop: CASSWTSGVNEQFF. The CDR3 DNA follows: TGCGCCAGCAGCTGGACTAGCGGGGTGAATGAGCAGTTCTTC.

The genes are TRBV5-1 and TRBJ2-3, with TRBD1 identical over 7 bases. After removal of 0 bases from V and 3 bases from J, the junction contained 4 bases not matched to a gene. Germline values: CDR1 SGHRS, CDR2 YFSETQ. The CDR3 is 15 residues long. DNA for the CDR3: TGCGCCAGCAGCTTGGCAAGGGGGCGAACAGATACGCAGTATTTT. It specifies CASSLARGRTDTQYF.

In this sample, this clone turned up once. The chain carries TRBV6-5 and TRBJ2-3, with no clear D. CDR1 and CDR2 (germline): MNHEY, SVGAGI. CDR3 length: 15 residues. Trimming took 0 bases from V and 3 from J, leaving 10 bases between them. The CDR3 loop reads CASSYSRVGTDTQYF. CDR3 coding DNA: TGTGCCAGCAGTTACTCTCGGGTAGGGACAGATACGCAGTATTTT.